The rows below give T cell receptor beta chains drawn from one sample of a study of monozygotic twins with inflammatory bowel disease. TCRdb processed the 5' RACE reads again and assigns one entry to each CDR3 protein, with no DNA. The sample includes approximately 300,000 distinct CDR3 sequences. Sequencing was done on a sample of blood. These receptors were taken from a human donor with ulcerative colitis or Crohn's disease, or a healthy co-twin of an affected twin (not recorded which). Both conserved end residues are part of each CDR3. The order of the fields is V gene, CDR3 length, J gene, CDR3 protein.

>TRBV7-2|15|TRBJ2-3
CASSLEGLARHTQYF
>TRBV6-5|14|TRBJ2-7
CASSYSGTGYEQYF
>TRBV6-1|15|TRBJ1-5
CASRPTGLSNQPQHF
>TRBV20-1|14|TRBJ2-7
CSADTQGGNYEQYF
>TRBV24-1|14|TRBJ2-3
CATSHTGGTDTQYF
>TRBV7-9|15|TRBJ1-1
CASSIPTTANTEAFF
>TRBV11-2|15|TRBJ2-7
CASSPTHISSYEQYF
>TRBV27|15|TRBJ2-7
CASRRDGPAAYEQYF
>TRBV7-2|15|TRBJ2-7
CASTKGREKGYEQYF
>TRBV21-1|16|TRBJ2-1
CASSQTGTGSYNEQFF
>TRBV12-3/TRBV12-4|13|TRBJ2-5
CASSRLVGETQYF
>TRBV7-2|16|TRBJ2-1
CASSLRRLAGSSEQFF
>TRBV3-1|13|TRBJ2-5
CATSGSRSATQYF
>TRBV4-3|15|TRBJ1-4
CASSQAGATGEKLFF
>TRBV29-1|14|TRBJ2-3
CSIPTATSTDTQYF
>TRBV3-1|15|TRBJ2-2
CTSSQGSGSSGELFF
>TRBV15|14|TRBJ1-5
CATRLGANNQPQHF
>TRBV6-4|11|TRBJ2-1
CASPDHNEQFF
>TRBV20-1|15|TRBJ2-1
CSARDGAGHYNEQFF
>TRBV5-1|15|TRBJ2-6
CASSLAGAGANVLTF
>TRBV18|16|TRBJ2-1
CASSPPAGPINNEQFF
>TRBV30|13|TRBJ1-6
CAWSPQGNSPLHF
>TRBV7-9|14|TRBJ2-3
CASSLAGSGGKPHF
>TRBV4-1|15|TRBJ1-1
CASSQLHGTGGVAFF
>TRBV29-1|13|TRBJ2-7
CSVVGQGLYEQYF
>TRBV6-5|18|TRBJ2-6
CASSSRHGRGVGANVLTF
>TRBV5-1|16|TRBJ1-6
CASSGQGQGVFSPLHF
>TRBV3-1|15|TRBJ1-6
CASSHSGQPPRTLHF
>TRBV28|11|TRBJ2-7
CASTYQNEQYF
>TRBV4-3|15|TRBJ1-1
CASSQSGAGNTEAFF
>TRBV3-1|12|TRBJ2-3
CASSRLLSTQYF
>TRBV7-2|12|TRBJ2-3
CASSHDPVTQYF
>TRBV11-2|18|TRBJ2-5
CASSLGLAGGINQETQYF
>TRBV12-3/TRBV12-4|15|TRBJ2-2
CASSLQRGNTGELFF
>TRBV6-5|13|TRBJ2-3
CASSYSRGDTQYF
>TRBV12-3/TRBV12-4|13|TRBJ2-5
CASSLLGSRTQYF
>TRBV3-1|14|TRBJ2-1
CASSQSARGDEQFF
>TRBV6-1|15|TRBJ2-1
CASSSLGGSYNEQFF
>TRBV5-4|15|TRBJ2-3
CASSRDRGGADTQYF
>TRBV7-8|16|TRBJ2-7
CASSITGTESSYEQYF
>TRBV29-1|15|TRBJ2-7
CSVATGARSGGEQYF
>TRBV7-9|11|TRBJ2-5
CASSLEEAQYF
>TRBV19|15|TRBJ2-3
CASSVLALPTDTQYF